These T cell receptor beta chains were read from a single sample in a study of molecular identifiers for immune sequencing clone quantification. TCRdb itself ran the PCR reads through MiXCR, one entry per CDR3 protein. This repertoire shows 400,000 to 600,000 distinct CDR3 sequences, about 26% found once; its top ten account for 0.7% to 0.9%. The sequenced sample consisted of naive CD8+ T cells from blood, with Jurkat cell RNA spiked in. The receptors were gathered from a human donor in good health. Some libraries in this study had Jurkat cell RNA spiked in. The CDR3 runs from the conserved cysteine through the conserved F or W. The order of the fields is CDR3 DNA, CDR3 protein, J gene, V gene, D gene, clone size. A D gene is named only where the DNA matches it firmly. Clone size is stated in some rows and not others, as once, few, many or a class when expanded.

DNA: TGTGTCTGGAGTGTCACCCTTAACACTGAAGCTTTCTTT; CDR3: CVWSVTLNTEAFF; J: TRBJ1-1; V: TRBV30; D: .; size: once
DNA: TGCGCCAGCAGCTTGAGTTCCCCGGAACACAATGAGCAGTTCTTC; CDR3: CASSLSSPEHNEQFF; J: TRBJ2-1; V: TRBV5-1; D: .; size: .
DNA: TGCAGCGTTGCCCGAACAGATGGCTACACCTTC; CDR3: CSVARTDGYTF; J: TRBJ1-2; V: TRBV29-1; D: .; size: many
DNA: TGTGCCAGCAGCCCTTCCGGGATGGGGAACGAGCAGTACTTC; CDR3: CASSPSGMGNEQYF; J: TRBJ2-7; V: TRBV5-4; D: .; size: .
DNA: TGTGCCAGTAGTATTAGGGGGGACAGGGTAAAACCCCAGCATTTT; CDR3: CASSIRGDRVKPQHF; J: TRBJ1-5; V: TRBV19; D: TRBD1; size: .
DNA: TGCAGTGCTAGGGTTTCAGATACCTACGAGCAGTACTTC; CDR3: CSARVSDTYEQYF; J: TRBJ2-7; V: TRBV20-1; D: .; size: .
DNA: TGTGCCAGCAGCTACGGGTCCGGACAGGCGCCCCAGTACTTC; CDR3: CASSYGSGQAPQYF; J: TRBJ2-7; V: TRBV7-2; D: TRBD1; size: .
DNA: TGTGCCAGCAGCTTGAAGTACGAGCAGTACTTC; CDR3: CASSLKYEQYF; J: TRBJ2-7; V: TRBV11-2; D: .; size: many
DNA: TGCGCCAGCAGCTTGGGGTCGTCTGTGGCAGGGGACTTTAGCACAGATACGCTGTATTTT; CDR3: CASSLGSSVAGDFSTDTLYF; J: TRBJ2-3; V: TRBV5-1; D: .; size: .
DNA: TGCGCCAGCAGGAGCGGCTCCGAGCAGTACTTC; CDR3: CASRSGSEQYF; J: TRBJ2-7; V: TRBV5-1; D: .; size: .
DNA: TGTGCCAGCAGTTTCGGCGGGGAGCTGTTTTTT; CDR3: CASSFGGELFF; J: TRBJ2-2; V: TRBV6-2/TRBV6-3; D: .; size: many
DNA: TGTGCCAGCCGTGTCGGATCTGGAAACACCATATATTTT; CDR3: CASRVGSGNTIYF; J: TRBJ1-3; V: TRBV19; D: .; size: .
DNA: TGTGCCAGCAGCGAGACAAACCAAGCGGCCCAGTACTTC; CDR3: CASSETNQAAQYF; J: TRBJ2-5; V: TRBV9; D: .; size: .
DNA: TGTGCTAGTGGTTTCTTTATACGGACTAGCGGATACAATGAGCAGTTCTTC; CDR3: CASGFFIRTSGYNEQFF; J: TRBJ2-1; V: TRBV12-5; D: TRBD2; size: .
DNA: TGTGCCAGTAGTATTTGGGTTCAGGGAGATCAGCCCCAGCATTTT; CDR3: CASSIWVQGDQPQHF; J: TRBJ1-5; V: TRBV19; D: .; size: .
DNA: TGTGCCAGCAGTTACCGAGCGGGAGATTTGTACAATGAGCAGTTCTTC; CDR3: CASSYRAGDLYNEQFF; J: TRBJ2-1; V: TRBV6-6; D: TRBD2; size: few
DNA: TGTGCCAGCAGCTCCCAGAAGGGGGGACAGGCCTCTAACTATGGCTACACCTTC; CDR3: CASSSQKGGQASNYGYTF; J: TRBJ1-2; V: TRBV7-9; D: TRBD1; size: .
DNA: TGTGCCAGTAGTATACAGGGGGTAGCAGATACGCAGTATTTT; CDR3: CASSIQGVADTQYF; J: TRBJ2-3; V: TRBV19; D: TRBD1; size: few
DNA: TGTGCCAGCACTGGAAACTGGACTAGCGGGGGTTATACGCAGTATTTT; CDR3: CASTGNWTSGGYTQYF; J: TRBJ2-3; V: TRBV11-2; D: TRBD2; size: .
DNA: TGTGCCAGCAGCCCGACAGGGGGCGAGCGATGGGCTTTCTTT; CDR3: CASSPTGGERWAFF; J: TRBJ1-1; V: TRBV7-9; D: TRBD1; size: .
DNA: TGTGCCAGCAGTTTGGACGGACCCACCTACGAGCAGTACTTC; CDR3: CASSLDGPTYEQYF; J: TRBJ2-7; V: TRBV27; D: .; size: .
DNA: TGTGCCAGCAGCTTAGACCCGGGCCATCTCCTGGATACGCAGTATTTT; CDR3: CASSLDPGHLLDTQYF; J: TRBJ2-3; V: TRBV11-2; D: .; size: many
DNA: TGTGCCAGCAGTGAATGGACAGATTCCTACAATGAGCAGTTCTTC; CDR3: CASSEWTDSYNEQFF; J: TRBJ2-1; V: TRBV6-1; D: .; size: few
DNA: TGTGCCAGCGGACAGACCTACGAGCAGTACTTC; CDR3: CASGQTYEQYF; J: TRBJ2-7; V: TRBV6-1; D: .; size: .
DNA: TGTGCCAGCAGCCCCGGACTAACACTCCTGGGACACACAGATACGCAGTATTTT; CDR3: CASSPGLTLLGHTDTQYF; J: TRBJ2-3; V: TRBV13; D: .; size: many
DNA: TGTGCCAGCAGTTTTATTAGGTGGGGGGGCTTAGGAGATACGCAGTATTTT; CDR3: CASSFIRWGGLGDTQYF; J: TRBJ2-3; V: TRBV27; D: .; size: .
DNA: TGCAGTGCTAAGAAAGCCGGAGGGCCCCCCTACGAGCAGTACTTC; CDR3: CSAKKAGGPPYEQYF; J: TRBJ2-7; V: TRBV20-1; D: .; size: few
DNA: TGCAGTGCCAGACGCGAGGGGACAGGGACCTACGAGCAGTACTTC; CDR3: CSARREGTGTYEQYF; J: TRBJ2-7; V: TRBV20-1; D: TRBD1; size: many
DNA: TGTGCCAGCAGCTTATGGGGACTAGCGGAAAACAATGAGCAGTTCTTC; CDR3: CASSLWGLAENNEQFF; J: TRBJ2-1; V: TRBV7-6; D: TRBD2; size: .
DNA: TGTGCCAGTAGTACCCCCTTCTCTTCTAGCACAGATACGCAGTATTTT; CDR3: CASSTPFSSSTDTQYF; J: TRBJ2-3; V: TRBV19; D: .; size: few
DNA: TGTGCCAGTAGTTTACTAGCGGGGGATGAGCAGTTCTTC; CDR3: CASSLLAGDEQFF; J: TRBJ2-1; V: TRBV19; D: TRBD2; size: .
DNA: TGTGCCAGTAGTACAACCTGGGACAGCGGCACCGGGGAGCTGTTTTTT; CDR3: CASSTTWDSGTGELFF; J: TRBJ2-2; V: TRBV19; D: TRBD1; size: few
DNA: TGTGCCAGCAGCCAAGGGGGGCGGGACGAGCAGTACTTC; CDR3: CASSQGGRDEQYF; J: TRBJ2-7; V: TRBV14; D: .; size: .
DNA: TGTGCCAGTAGTATAGATAACGACCGAGGGTGGGCCGGGGAGCTGTTTTTT; CDR3: CASSIDNDRGWAGELFF; J: TRBJ2-2; V: TRBV19; D: .; size: few
DNA: TGTGCCAGCAGCCAAGATGGGAGACAGCAAGAGACCCAGTACTTC; CDR3: CASSQDGRQQETQYF; J: TRBJ2-5; V: TRBV4-2; D: .; size: few
DNA: TGCGCCAGCAGCCGCTCCCTAGCGGGGGTTGGAGATACGCAGCATTTT; CDR3: CASSRSLAGVGDTQHF; J: TRBJ1-5; V: TRBV4-3; D: .; size: .
DNA: TGCGCCAGAAGCACTACAGGGGGCGGTGATGAAAAACTGTTTTTT; CDR3: CARSTTGGGDEKLFF; J: TRBJ1-4; V: TRBV4-3; D: TRBD1; size: .
DNA: TGCAGTGCTAGAGTCCCGACTGGCTACGAGCAGTACTTC; CDR3: CSARVPTGYEQYF; J: TRBJ2-7; V: TRBV20-1; D: .; size: many
DNA: TGTGCCAGCAGCTTAGGAGAGCGGAGCTACGAGCAGTACTTC; CDR3: CASSLGERSYEQYF; J: TRBJ2-7; V: TRBV7-9; D: .; size: .
DNA: TGTGCCAGCAGCTCGGGAGCTGAAGCTTTCTTT; CDR3: CASSSGAEAFF; J: TRBJ1-1; V: TRBV9; D: .; size: many
DNA: TGCGCCAGCAGTCGTTACGATCCGAACACCGGGGAGCTGTTTTTT; CDR3: CASSRYDPNTGELFF; J: TRBJ2-2; V: TRBV5-1; D: .; size: .
DNA: TGCGCCAGCAGTGAGCACGTGGCCCTCCACTTT; CDR3: CASSEHVALHF; J: TRBJ1-6; V: TRBV10-2; D: .; size: many
DNA: TGTGCCAGCAGCCAAGACAAGAGCTCTGGAAACACCATATATTTT; CDR3: CASSQDKSSGNTIYF; J: TRBJ1-3; V: TRBV7-6; D: .; size: few
DNA: TGTGCCAGCAGCTTTGACAGGGGAGACTACGAGCAGTACTTC; CDR3: CASSFDRGDYEQYF; J: TRBJ2-7; V: TRBV2; D: TRBD1; size: .
DNA: TGCGCCAGCAGCCAGGACGCTTATGGGGGGGGCTCCTACGAGCAGTACTTC; CDR3: CASSQDAYGGGSYEQYF; J: TRBJ2-7; V: TRBV4-3; D: TRBD2; size: .
DNA: TGTGCCAGCAGATCCGAGCGGGAGGGTAACACCGGGGAGCTGTTTTTT; CDR3: CASRSEREGNTGELFF; J: TRBJ2-2; V: TRBV12-3/TRBV12-4; D: TRBD2; size: few
DNA: TGTGCCAGCAGTTACGTAAGCGGGAAAGCGACCCAGTACTTC; CDR3: CASSYVSGKATQYF; J: TRBJ2-5; V: TRBV6-2/TRBV6-3; D: TRBD2; size: few
DNA: TGTGCCATCGCTGGGACAGGGAGGACCTACGAGCAGTACTTC; CDR3: CAIAGTGRTYEQYF; J: TRBJ2-7; V: TRBV2; D: TRBD1; size: .
DNA: TGTGCCAGCAGTTTCGGGGCGGGTCAGCCCCAGCATTTT; CDR3: CASSFGAGQPQHF; J: TRBJ1-5; V: TRBV27; D: .; size: .
DNA: TGTGCCCGCAGCACGAGCGGGGGCCCCCAAGAGACCCAGTACTTC; CDR3: CARSTSGGPQETQYF; J: TRBJ2-5; V: TRBV4-2; D: TRBD2; size: .
DNA: TGTGCCAGCATAAATGGAGAGACCCAGTACTTC; CDR3: CASINGETQYF; J: TRBJ2-5; V: TRBV28; D: .; size: few
DNA: TGTGCCAGCAGCGTTTCTGGGCGCAGCTCCTACGAGCAGTACTTC; CDR3: CASSVSGRSSYEQYF; J: TRBJ2-7; V: TRBV5-4; D: .; size: few
DNA: TGTGCCAGCAGCGTAGACTCCCTAATGAACACTGAAGCTTTCTTT; CDR3: CASSVDSLMNTEAFF; J: TRBJ1-1; V: TRBV9; D: .; size: many
DNA: TGTGCCAGCAGTTTTTCGGGGGCCCCTCTAGAGCAGTACTTC; CDR3: CASSFSGAPLEQYF; J: TRBJ2-7; V: TRBV27; D: .; size: .
DNA: TGTGCCAGCAGTTACGGGGGGGGGTACAATGAGCAGTTCTTC; CDR3: CASSYGGGYNEQFF; J: TRBJ2-1; V: TRBV6-5; D: TRBD2; size: .